Detailed here is one TCR beta chain. Its antigen is as yet unknown. Different DNA sequences within this sample yield the same CDR3. This sample was taken from a study of vaccination effects on CD4 cells after COVID-19. Study-wide results and limits: Whether induced by infection or by vaccine, clones showed marked clonal contraction late after vaccination. Healthy vaccinees had only 1 of 255 vaccine-induced clones cross-react with common cold coronaviruses.

Under the ViraFEST assay, PBMC were stimulated with viral peptide pools so that antigen-specific CD4+ T cells expanded. Sequencing was performed afterwards. Around day 10 of culture, CD4+ T cells were separated out. Vaccine recipients, nucleocapsid antibody negative, had no prior SARS-CoV-2 infection. They grew some 2 million PBMC in each well, adding around 10 IU/ml IL-2 and approximately 10 ug/ml peptides. The authors replaced half the medium with IL-2 medium on days 3 and 7. This CDR3 has 14 amino acids. CDR1 is MNHEY, CDR2 SVGAGI, per germline. V was shortened by 0 bases and J by 4 bases, with 7 bases between the two germline ends. Using immunoSEQ multiplex PCR, the repertoire was profiled, and TCRdb retains in-frame clones only, with some absent. The table lists roughly 67,000 clones, about four fifths of them singletons.

This sequence originates from a human donor who received a COVID-19 vaccine. This sample comprised CD4+ T cells from PBMCs cultured with SARS-CoV-2 spike peptides, obtained before COVID-19 vaccination. The chain links TRBV6-5 to TRBJ1-5; tentative D call: TRBD1 (5 bases). CDR3 DNA sequence: TGTGCCAGCAGTTACTCCGGGGGGAATCAGCCCCAGCATTTT. This codes for CASSYSGGNQPQHF.